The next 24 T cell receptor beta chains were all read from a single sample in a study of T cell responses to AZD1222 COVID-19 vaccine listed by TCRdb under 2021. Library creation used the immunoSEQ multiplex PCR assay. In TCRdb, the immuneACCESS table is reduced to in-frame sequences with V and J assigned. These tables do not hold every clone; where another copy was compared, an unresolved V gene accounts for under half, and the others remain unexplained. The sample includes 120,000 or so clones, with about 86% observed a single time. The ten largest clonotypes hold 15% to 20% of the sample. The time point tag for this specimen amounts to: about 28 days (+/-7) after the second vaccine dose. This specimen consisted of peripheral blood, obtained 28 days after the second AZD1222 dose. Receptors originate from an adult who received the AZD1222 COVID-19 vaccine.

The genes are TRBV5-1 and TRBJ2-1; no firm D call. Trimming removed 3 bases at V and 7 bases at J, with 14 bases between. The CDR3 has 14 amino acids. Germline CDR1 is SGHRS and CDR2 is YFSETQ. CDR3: CASSSTVFGNEQFF. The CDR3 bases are TGCGCCAGCAGCTCCACGGTTTTTGGTAATGAGCAGTTCTTC. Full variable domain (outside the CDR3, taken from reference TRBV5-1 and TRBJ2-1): KAGVTQTPRYLIKTRGQQVTLSCSPISGHRSVSWYQQTPGQGLQFLFEYFSETQRNKGNFPGRFSGRQFSNSRSEMNVSTLELGDSALYLCASSSTVFGNEQFFGPGTRLTVL.

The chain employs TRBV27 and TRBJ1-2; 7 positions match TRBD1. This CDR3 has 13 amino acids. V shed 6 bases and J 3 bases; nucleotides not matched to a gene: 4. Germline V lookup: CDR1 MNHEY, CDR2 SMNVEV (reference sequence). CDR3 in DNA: TGTGCCAGCAGCCAAACAGGGGACTATGGCTACACCTTC. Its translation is CASSQTGDYGYTF.

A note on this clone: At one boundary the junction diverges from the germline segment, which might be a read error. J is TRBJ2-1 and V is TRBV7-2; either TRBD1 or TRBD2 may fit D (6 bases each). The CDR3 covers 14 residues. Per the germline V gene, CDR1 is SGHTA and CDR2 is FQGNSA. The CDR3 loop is CASRLGGPGVGQFF. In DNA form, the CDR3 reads TGTGCCAGCAGATTAGGGGGGCCGGGAGTCGGGCAGTTCTTC.

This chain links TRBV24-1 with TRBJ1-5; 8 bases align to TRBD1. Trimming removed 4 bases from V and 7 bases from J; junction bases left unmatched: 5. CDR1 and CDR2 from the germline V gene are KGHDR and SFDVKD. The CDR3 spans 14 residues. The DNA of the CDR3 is TGTGCCACCAGTGAGGACAGGGCAGACCAGCCCCAGCATTTT. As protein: CATSEDRADQPQHF.

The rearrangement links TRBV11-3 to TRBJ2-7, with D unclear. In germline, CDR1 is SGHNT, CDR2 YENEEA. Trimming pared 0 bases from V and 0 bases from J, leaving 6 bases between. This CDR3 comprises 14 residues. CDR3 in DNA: TGTGCCAGCAGCTTAGAGGGCGCCTCCTACGAGCAGTACTTC. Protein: CASSLEGASYEQYF.

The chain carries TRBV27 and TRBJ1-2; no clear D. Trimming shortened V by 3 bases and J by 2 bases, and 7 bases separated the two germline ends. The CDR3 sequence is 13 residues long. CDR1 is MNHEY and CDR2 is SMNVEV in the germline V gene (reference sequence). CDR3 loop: CASSFNPNYGYTF. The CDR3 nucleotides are TGTGCCAGCAGTTTCAACCCGAACTATGGCTACACCTTC.

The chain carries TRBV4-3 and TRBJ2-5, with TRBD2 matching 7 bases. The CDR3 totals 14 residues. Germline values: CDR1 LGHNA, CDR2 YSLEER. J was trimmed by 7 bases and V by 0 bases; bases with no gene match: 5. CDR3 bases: TGCGCCAGCAGCCAAGAGGGAGGGGTTGGGACCCAGTACTTC. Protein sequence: CASSQEGGVGTQYF.

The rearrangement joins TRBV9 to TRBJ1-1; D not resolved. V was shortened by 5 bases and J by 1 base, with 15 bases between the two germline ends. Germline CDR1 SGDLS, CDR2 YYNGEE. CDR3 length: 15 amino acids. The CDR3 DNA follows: TGTGCCAGCAGTCTGTCTCCAGAACCGAACACTGAAGCTTTCTTT. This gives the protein CASSLSPEPNTEAFF. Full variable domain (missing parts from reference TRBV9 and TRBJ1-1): DSGVTQTPKHLITATGQRVTLRCSPRSGDLSVYWYQQSLDQGLQFLIQYYNGEERAKGNILERFSAQQFPDLHSELNLSSLELGDSALYFCASSLSPEPNTEAFFGQGTRLTVV.

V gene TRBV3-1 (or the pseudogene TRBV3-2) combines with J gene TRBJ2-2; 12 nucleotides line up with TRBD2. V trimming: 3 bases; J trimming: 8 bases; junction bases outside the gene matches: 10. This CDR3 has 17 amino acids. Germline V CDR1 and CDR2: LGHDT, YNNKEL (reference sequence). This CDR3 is CASSQIGLAGISGELFF. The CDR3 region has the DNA TGTGCCAGCAGCCAGATCGGACTAGCGGGGATTTCTGGGGAGCTGTTTTTT.

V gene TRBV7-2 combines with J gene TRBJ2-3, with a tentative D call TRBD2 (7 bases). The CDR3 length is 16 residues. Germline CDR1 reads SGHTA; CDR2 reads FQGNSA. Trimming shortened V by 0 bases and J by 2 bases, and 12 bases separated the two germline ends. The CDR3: CASSLAPGGNTDTQYF. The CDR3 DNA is TGTGCCAGCAGCTTAGCCCCGGGGGGCAACACAGATACGCAGTATTTT.

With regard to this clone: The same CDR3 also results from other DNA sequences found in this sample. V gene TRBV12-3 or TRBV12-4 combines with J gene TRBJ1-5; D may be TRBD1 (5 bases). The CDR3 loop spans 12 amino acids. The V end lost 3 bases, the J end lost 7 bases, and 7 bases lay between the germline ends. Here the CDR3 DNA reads TGTGCCAGCAGTTTCGGGGGGCAGCCCCAGCATTTT. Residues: CASSFGGQPQHF.

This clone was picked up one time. DNA of the CDR3: TGTGCCAGCAGCCAATCGGGACTAGCCCACGAGCAGTACTTC. This encodes CASSQSGLAHEQYF. The chain recombines TRBV3-1 (or the pseudogene TRBV3-2) with TRBJ2-7; 9 bases line up with TRBD2. Germline loops: CDR1 LGHDT, CDR2 YNNKEL (reference sequence). Unmatched junction bases numbered 4, after V lost 2 bases and J lost 5 bases. This CDR3 has 14 amino acids.

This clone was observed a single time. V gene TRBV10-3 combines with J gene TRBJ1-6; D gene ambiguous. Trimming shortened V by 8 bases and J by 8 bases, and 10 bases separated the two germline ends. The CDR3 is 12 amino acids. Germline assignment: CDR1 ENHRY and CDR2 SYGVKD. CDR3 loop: CAIASRDSPLHF. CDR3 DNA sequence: TGTGCCATCGCCAGCCGAGATTCACCCCTCCACTTT.

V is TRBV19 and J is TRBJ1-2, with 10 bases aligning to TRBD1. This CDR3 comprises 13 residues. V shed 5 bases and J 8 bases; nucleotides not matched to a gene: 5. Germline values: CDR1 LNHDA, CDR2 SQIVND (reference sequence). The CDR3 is CASSGDRGVGYTF. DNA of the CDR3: TGTGCCAGTAGTGGGGACAGGGGCGTCGGCTACACCTTC.

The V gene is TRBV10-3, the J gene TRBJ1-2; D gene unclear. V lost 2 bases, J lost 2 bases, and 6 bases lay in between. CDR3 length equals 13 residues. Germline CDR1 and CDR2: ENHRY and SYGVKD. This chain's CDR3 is CAISEEVNYGYTF. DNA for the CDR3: TGTGCCATCAGTGAGGAGGTAAACTATGGCTACACCTTC.

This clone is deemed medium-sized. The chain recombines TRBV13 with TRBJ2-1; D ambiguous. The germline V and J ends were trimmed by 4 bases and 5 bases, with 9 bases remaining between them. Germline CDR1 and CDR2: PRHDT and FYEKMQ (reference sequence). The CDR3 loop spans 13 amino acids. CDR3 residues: CASSSSRDNEQFF. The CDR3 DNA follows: TGTGCCAGCAGCTCCTCCAGAGACAATGAGCAGTTCTTC.

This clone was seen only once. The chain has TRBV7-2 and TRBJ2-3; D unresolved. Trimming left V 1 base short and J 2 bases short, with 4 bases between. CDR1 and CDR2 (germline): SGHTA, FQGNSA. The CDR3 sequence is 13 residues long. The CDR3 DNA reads TGTGCCAGCAGCTTAGGCTACACAGATACGCAGTATTTT. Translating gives CASSLGYTDTQYF.

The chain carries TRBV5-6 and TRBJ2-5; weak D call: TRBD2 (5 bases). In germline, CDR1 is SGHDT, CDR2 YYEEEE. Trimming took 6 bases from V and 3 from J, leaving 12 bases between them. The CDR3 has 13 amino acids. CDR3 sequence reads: CASTLDFEETQYF. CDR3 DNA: TGTGCCAGCACCCTGGACTTCGAAGAGACCCAGTACTTC.

The CDR3 loop reads CASSQDSGVGGGYTF. The CDR3 bases are TGCGCCAGCAGCCAAGACTCCGGGGTGGGCGGGGGCTACACCTTC. This chain connects TRBV4-3 to TRBJ1-2, with D unclear. This CDR3 is 15 amino acids long. Germline values: CDR1 LGHNA, CDR2 YSLEER. The V gene lost 0 bases and the J gene lost 8 bases, with 16 bases spanning the gap.

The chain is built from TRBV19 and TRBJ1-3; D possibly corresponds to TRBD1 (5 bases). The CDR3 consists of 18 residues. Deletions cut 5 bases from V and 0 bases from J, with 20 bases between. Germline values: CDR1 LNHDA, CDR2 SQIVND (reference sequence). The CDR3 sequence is CASSPLETEESSGNTIYF. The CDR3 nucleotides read TGTGCCAGTAGTCCCTTAGAGACAGAGGAGAGCTCTGGAAACACCATATATTTT.

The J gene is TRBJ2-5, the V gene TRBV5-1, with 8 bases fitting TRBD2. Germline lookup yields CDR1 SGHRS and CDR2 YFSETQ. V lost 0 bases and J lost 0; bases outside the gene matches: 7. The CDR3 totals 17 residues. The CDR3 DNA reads TGCGCCAGCAGCTTGGCCGGTGAGCGGGAGTACCAAGAGACCCAGTACTTC. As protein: CASSLAGEREYQETQYF.

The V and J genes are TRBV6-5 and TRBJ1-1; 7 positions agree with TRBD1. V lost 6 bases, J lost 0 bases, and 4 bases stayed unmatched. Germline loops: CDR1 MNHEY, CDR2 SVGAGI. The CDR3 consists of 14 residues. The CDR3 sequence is CASRPTGLNTEAFF. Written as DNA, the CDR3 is TGTGCCAGCAGACCGACAGGGTTGAACACTGAAGCTTTCTTT.

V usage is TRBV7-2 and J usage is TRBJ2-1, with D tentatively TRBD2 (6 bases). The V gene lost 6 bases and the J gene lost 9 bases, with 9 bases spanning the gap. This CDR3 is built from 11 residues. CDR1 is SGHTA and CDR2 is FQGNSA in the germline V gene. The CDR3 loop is CASSPGSEQFF. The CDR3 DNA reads TGTGCCAGCAGTCCCGGGAGTGAGCAGTTCTTC.

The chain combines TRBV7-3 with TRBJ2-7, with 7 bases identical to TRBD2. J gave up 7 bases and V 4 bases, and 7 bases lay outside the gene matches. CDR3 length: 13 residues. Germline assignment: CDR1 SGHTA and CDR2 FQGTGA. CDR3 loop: CASSSGWGGEQYF. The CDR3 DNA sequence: TGTGCCAGCAGCTCGGGGTGGGGAGGGGAGCAGTACTTC. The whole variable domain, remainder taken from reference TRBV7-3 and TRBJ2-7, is GAGVSQTPSNKVTEKGKYVELRCDPISGHTALYWYRQSLGQGPEFLIYFQGTGAADDSGLPNDRFFAVRPEGSVSTLKIQRTERGDSAVYLCASSSGWGGEQYFGPGTRLTVT.